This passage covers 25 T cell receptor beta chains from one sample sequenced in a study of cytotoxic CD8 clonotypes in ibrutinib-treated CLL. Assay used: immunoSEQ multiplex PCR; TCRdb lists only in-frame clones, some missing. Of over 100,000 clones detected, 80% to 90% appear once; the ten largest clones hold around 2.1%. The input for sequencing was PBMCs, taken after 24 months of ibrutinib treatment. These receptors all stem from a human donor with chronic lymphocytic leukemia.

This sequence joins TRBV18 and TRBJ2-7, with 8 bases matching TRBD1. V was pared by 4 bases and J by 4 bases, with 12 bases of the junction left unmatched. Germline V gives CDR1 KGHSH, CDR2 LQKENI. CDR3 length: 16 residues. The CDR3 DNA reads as TGTGCCAGCTCACTAACCACGGGACAGGTGCGATACGAGCAGTACTTC. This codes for CASSLTTGQVRYEQYF.

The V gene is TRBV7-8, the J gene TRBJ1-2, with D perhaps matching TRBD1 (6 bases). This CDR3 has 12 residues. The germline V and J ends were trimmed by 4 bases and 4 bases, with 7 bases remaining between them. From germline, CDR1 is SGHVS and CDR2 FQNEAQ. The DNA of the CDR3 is TGTGCCAGCAGCTCAGGGGCCTATGGCTACACCTTC. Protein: CASSSGAYGYTF.

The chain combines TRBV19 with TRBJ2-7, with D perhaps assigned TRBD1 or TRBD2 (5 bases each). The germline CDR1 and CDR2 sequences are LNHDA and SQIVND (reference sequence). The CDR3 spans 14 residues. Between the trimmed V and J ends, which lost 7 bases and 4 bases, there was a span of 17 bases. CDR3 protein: CASNPGRGKYEQYF. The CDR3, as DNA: TGTGCCAGTAATCCGGGACGGGGAAAATACGAGCAGTACTTC.

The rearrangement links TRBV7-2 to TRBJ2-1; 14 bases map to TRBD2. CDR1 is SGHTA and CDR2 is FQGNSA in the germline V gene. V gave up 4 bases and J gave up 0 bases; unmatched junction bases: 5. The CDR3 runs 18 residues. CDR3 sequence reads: CASSSTSGRGSSYNEQFF. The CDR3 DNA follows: TGTGCCAGCAGCTCGACTAGCGGGAGGGGAAGCTCCTACAATGAGCAGTTCTTC.

The CDR3 DNA is TGTGCCAGCAGTTATGGACATAGCTCTGGGGCCAACGTCCTGACTTTC. Translating it yields CASSYGHSSGANVLTF. The chain joins TRBV28 to TRBJ2-6; perhaps TRBD1 as D (5 bases). This CDR3 comprises 16 residues. Trimming pared 4 bases from V and 0 bases from J, leaving 10 bases between. Germline V gene lookup returns CDR1 MDHEN and CDR2 SYDVKM.

Written as DNA, the CDR3 is TGTGCCAGCACCCAATCCGGGCCCTATGGCTACACCTTC. Its translation is CASTQSGPYGYTF. V usage is TRBV5-5 and J usage is TRBJ1-2; no clear D gene. Trimming removed 6 bases from V and 4 bases from J, with 13 bases in between. Germline lookup yields CDR1 SGHKS and CDR2 YYEKEE (reference sequence). The CDR3 contains 13 residues.

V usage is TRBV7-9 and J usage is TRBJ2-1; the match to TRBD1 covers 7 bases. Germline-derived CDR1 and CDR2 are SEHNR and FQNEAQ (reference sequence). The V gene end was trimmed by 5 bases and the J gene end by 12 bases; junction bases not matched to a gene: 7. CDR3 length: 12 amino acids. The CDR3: CASSDPGQLQFF. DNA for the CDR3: TGTGCCAGCAGCGACCCGGGACAGCTGCAGTTCTTC.

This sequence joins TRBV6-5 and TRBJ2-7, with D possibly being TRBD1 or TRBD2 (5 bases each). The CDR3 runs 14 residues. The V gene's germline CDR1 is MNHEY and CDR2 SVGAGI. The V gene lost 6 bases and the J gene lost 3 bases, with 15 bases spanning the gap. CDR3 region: CASSRDAPGYEQYF. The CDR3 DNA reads TGTGCCAGCAGCCGGGACGCCCCGGGCTACGAGCAGTACTTC.

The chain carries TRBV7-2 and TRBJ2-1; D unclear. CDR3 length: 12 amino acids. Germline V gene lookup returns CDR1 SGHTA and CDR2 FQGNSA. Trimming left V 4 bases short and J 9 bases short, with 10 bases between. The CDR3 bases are TGTGCCAGCAGCTCCTATCAGCGTGAGCAGTTCTTC. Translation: CASSSYQREQFF. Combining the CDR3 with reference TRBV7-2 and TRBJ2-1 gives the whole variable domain GAGVSQSPSNKVTEKGKDVELRCDPISGHTALYWYRQSLGQGLEFLIYFQGNSAPDKSGLPSDRFSAERTGGSVSTLTIQRTQQEDSAVYLCASSSYQREQFFGPGTRLTVL.

The CDR3 sequence is CASTRTDTQYF. CDR3 sequence (DNA): TGTGCCAGCACCCGCACAGATACGCAGTATTTT. This sequence joins TRBV7-2 and TRBJ2-3, with unresolved D. The length of the CDR3 is 11 residues. Germline CDR1 is SGHTA and CDR2 is FQGNSA. With 7 bases removed from V and 1 base from J, the gap between germline ends came to 3 bases.

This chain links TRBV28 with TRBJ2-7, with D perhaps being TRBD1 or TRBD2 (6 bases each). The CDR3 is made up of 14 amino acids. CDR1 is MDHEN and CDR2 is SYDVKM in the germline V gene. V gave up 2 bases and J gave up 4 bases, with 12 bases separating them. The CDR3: CASSLGGGIYEQYF. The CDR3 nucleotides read TGTGCCAGCAGTTTAGGGGGCGGGATTTACGAGCAGTACTTC.

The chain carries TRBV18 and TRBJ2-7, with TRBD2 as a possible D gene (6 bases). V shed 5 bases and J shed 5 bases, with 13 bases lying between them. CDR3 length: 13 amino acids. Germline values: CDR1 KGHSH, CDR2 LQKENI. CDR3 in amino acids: CASSRAGSDEQYF. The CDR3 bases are TGTGCCAGCTCAAGGGCGGGGTCGGACGAGCAGTACTTC.

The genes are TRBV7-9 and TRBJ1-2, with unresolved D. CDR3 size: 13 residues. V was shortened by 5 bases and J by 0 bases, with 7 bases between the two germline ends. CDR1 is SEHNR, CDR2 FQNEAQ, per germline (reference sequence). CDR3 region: CASSLGANYGYTF. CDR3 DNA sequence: TGTGCCAGCAGCCTCGGGGCTAACTATGGCTACACCTTC.

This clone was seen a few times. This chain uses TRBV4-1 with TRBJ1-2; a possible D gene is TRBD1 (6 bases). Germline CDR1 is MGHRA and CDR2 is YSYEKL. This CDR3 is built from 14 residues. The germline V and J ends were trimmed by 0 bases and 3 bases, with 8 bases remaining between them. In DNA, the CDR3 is TGCGCCAGCAGCCAAGATGAGGGGGACTATGGCTACACCTTC. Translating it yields CASSQDEGDYGYTF.

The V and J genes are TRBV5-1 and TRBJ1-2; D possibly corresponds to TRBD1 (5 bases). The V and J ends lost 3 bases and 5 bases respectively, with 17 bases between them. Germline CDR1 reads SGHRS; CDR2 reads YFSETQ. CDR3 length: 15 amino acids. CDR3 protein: CASSSQAGAIYGYTF. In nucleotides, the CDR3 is TGCGCCAGCAGCTCCCAGGCTGGGGCAATTTATGGCTACACCTTC.

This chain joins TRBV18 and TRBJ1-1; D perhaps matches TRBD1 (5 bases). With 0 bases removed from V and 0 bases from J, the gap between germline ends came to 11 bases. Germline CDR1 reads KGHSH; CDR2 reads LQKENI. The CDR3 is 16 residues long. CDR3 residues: CASSPPTGEMNTEAFF. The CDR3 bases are TGTGCCAGCTCACCACCTACAGGAGAAATGAACACTGAAGCTTTCTTT.

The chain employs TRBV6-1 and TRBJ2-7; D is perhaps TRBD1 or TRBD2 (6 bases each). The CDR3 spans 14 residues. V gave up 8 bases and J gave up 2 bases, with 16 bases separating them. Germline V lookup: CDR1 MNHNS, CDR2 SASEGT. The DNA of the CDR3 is TGTGCCAGCGATTATTTTAGGGGGGCCTACGAGCAGTACTTC. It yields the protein CASDYFRGAYEQYF.

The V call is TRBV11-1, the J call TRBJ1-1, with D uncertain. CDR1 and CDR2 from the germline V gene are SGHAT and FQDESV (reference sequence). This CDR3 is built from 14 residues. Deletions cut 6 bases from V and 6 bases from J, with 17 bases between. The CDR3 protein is CASRSQSRRAEAFF. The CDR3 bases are TGTGCCAGCAGGTCGCAGAGCCGGCGCGCTGAAGCTTTCTTT.

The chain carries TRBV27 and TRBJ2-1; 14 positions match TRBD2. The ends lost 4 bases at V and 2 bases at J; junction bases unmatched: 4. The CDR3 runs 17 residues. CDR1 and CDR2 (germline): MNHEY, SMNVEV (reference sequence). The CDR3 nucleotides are TGTGCCAGCAGTTCAGGGACTAGCGGGAGACCCTACAATGAGCAGTTCTTC. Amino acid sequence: CASSSGTSGRPYNEQFF.

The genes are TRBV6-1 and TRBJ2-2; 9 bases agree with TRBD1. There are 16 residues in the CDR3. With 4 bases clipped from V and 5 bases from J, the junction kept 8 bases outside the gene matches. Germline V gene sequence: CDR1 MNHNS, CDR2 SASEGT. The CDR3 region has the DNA TGTGCCAGCAGTGTAGACAGGGGGGTTCGGACCGGGGAGCTGTTTTTT. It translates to CASSVDRGVRTGELFF.

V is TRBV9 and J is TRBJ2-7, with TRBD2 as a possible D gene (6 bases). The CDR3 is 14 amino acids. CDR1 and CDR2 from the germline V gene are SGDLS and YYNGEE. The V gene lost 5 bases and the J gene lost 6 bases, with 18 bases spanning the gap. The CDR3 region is CASRAPREISEQYF. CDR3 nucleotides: TGTGCCAGCAGGGCCCCCCGGGAGATTAGCGAGCAGTACTTC.

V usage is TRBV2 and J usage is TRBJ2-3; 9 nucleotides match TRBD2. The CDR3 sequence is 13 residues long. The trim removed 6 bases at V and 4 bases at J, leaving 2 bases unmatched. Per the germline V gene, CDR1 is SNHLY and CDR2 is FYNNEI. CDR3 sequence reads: CASRGLAPDTQYF. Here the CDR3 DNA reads TGTGCCAGCAGGGGACTAGCCCCAGATACGCAGTATTTT.

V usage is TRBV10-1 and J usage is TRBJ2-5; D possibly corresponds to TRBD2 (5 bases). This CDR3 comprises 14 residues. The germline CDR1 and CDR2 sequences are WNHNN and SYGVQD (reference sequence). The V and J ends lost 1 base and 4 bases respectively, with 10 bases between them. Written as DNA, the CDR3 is TGCGCCAGCAGTGAGTATCGGGAAGGAGAGACCCAGTACTTC. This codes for CASSEYREGETQYF.

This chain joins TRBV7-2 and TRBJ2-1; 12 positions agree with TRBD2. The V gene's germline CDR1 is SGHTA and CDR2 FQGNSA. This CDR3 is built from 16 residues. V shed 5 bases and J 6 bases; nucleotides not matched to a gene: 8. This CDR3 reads CASSTRTSGIGNEQFF. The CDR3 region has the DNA TGTGCCAGCAGCACACGGACTAGCGGGATTGGCAATGAGCAGTTCTTC.

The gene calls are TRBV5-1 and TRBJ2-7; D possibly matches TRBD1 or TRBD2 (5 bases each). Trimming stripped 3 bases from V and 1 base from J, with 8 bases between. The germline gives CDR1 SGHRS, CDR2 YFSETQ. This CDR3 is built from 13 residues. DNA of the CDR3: TGCGCCAGCAGCTCGGGACGGTCCTACGAGCAGTACTTC. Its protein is CASSSGRSYEQYF.